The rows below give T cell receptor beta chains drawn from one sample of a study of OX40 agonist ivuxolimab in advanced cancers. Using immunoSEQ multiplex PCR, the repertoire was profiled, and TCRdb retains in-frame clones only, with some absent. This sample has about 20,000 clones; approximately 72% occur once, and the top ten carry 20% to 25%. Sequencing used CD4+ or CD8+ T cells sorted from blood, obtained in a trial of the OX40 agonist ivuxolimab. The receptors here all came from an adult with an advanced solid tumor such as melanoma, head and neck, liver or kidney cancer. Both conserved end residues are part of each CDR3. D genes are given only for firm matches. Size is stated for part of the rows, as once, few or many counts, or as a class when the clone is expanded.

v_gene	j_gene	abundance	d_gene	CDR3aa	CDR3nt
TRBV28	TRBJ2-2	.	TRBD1	CASRTLGTANTGELFF	TGTGCCAGCCGTACCCTGGGGACAGCGAACACCGGGGAGCTGTTTTTT
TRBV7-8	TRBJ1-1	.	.	CASSLVKGSEAFF	TGTGCCAGCAGCTTAGTGAAGGGGTCTGAAGCTTTCTTT
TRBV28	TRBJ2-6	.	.	CASSFKASGANVLTF	TGTGCCAGCAGTTTTAAGGCCTCTGGGGCCAACGTCCTGACTTTC
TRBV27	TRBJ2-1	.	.	CASSSQGGNSYNEQFF	TGTGCCAGCAGTTCCCAGGGGGGGAACTCCTACAATGAGCAGTTCTTC
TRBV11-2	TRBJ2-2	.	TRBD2	CASSFELAGTGELFF	TGTGCCAGCAGCTTTGAACTAGCGGGGACCGGGGAGCTGTTTTTT
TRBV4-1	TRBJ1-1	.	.	CASSYDRQTEAFF	TGCGCCAGCAGCTATGACCGCCAGACTGAAGCTTTCTTT
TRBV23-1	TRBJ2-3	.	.	CASSQSQVTQGCTDTQYF	TGCGCCAGCAGTCAATCCCAGGTAACCCAGGGTTGCACAGATACGCAGTATTTT
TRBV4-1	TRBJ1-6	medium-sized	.	CASSQVLDSPLHF	TGCGCCAGCAGCCAAGTCTTGGATTCACCCCTCCACTTT
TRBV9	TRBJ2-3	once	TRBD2	CASSVEGGGNTDTQYF	TGTGCCAGCAGCGTAGAGGGCGGGGGGAACACAGATACGCAGTATTTT
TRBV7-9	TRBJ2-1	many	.	CASSFSRVDNEQFF	TGTGCCAGCAGCTTTTCTAGGGTAGACAATGAGCAGTTCTTC
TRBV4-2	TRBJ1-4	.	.	CASSPDGRLNEKLFF	TGTGCCAGCAGCCCCGATGGCAGACTTAATGAAAAACTGTTTTTT
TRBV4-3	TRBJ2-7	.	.	CASSQDGGGYEQYF	TGCGCCAGCAGCCAAGATGGGGGAGGCTACGAGCAGTACTTC
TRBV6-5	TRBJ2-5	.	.	CASSYSKRPQGTQYF	TGTGCCAGCAGTTACTCGAAACGACCCCAGGGCACCCAGTACTTC
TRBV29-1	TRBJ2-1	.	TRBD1	CSVEGTGGYNEQFF	TGCAGCGTTGAGGGGACAGGGGGCTACAATGAGCAGTTCTTC
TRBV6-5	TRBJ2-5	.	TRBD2	CASSYRGGQETQYF	TGTGCCAGCAGTTACCGCGGGGGTCAAGAGACCCAGTACTTC
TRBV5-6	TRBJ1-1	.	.	CASSPPGLLF	TGTGCCAGCAGCCCCCCCGGCCTACTATTT
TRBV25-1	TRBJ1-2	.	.	CASSERGPNYGYTF	TGTGCCAGCAGTGAAAGGGGCCCTAACTATGGCTACACCTTC
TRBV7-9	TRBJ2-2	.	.	CASSLIDYTGELFF	TGTGCCAGCAGCTTAATAGATTACACCGGGGAGCTGTTTTTT
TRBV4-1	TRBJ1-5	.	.	CASSQVFGRVDQPQHF	TGCGCCAGCAGCCAAGTCTTCGGCCGGGTTGATCAGCCCCAGCATTTT
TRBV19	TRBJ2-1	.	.	CASSIGQTYNEQFF	TGTGCCAGTAGTATTGGCCAAACTTACAATGAGCAGTTCTTC
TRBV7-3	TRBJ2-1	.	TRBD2	CASSLIGGGSEQFF	TGTGCCAGCAGCTTAATAGGCGGGGGTAGTGAGCAGTTCTTC
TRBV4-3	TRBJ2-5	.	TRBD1	CASSQDPPGQGETQYF	TGCGCCAGCAGCCAAGACCCCCCCGGACAGGGAGAGACCCAGTACTTC
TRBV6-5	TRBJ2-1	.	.	CASSYSISSYNEQFF	TGTGCCAGCAGTTACTCGATTAGCTCCTACAATGAGCAGTTCTTC
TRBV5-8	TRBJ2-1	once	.	CASSHGGNNEQFF	TGTGCCAGCAGCCACGGGGGCAACAATGAGCAGTTCTTC
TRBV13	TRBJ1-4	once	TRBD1	CASSTTGEEKLFF	TGTGCCAGCAGCACCACAGGGGAAGAAAAACTGTTTTTT
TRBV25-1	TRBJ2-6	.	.	CASPVPSGANVLTF	TGTGCCAGCCCCGTCCCCTCTGGGGCCAACGTCCTGACTTTC
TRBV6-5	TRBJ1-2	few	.	CASSYRVDYGYTF	TGTGCCAGCAGTTACAGGGTCGACTATGGCTACACCTTC